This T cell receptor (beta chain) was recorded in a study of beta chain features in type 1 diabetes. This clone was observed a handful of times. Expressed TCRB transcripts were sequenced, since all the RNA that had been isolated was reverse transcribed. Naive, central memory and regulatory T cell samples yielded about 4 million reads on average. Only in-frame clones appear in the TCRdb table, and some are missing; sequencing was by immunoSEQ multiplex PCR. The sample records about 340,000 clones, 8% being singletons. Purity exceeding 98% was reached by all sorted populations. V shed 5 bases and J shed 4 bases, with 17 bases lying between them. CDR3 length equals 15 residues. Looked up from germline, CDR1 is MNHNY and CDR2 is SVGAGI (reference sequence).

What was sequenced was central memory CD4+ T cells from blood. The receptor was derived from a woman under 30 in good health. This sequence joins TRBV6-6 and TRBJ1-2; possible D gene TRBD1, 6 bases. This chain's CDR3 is CASSPGGGMIYGYTF. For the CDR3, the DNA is TGTGCCAGCAGTCCCGGGGGGGGCATGATCTATGGCTACACCTTC.